The 16 T cell receptor beta chains presented below share a single source sample, sequenced in a study of T cell responses to AZD1222 COVID-19 vaccine. Assay: immunoSEQ multiplex PCR; the TCRdb copy retains only in-frame clones and omits some. The data contain over 85,000 clones, roughly four fifths of them singletons. Specimen: peripheral blood, collected on day 0 of AZD1222 vaccination. The source is an adult in good health.

The rearrangement uses TRBV28 and TRBJ1-6; TRBD1 might be the D (5 bases). Germline V gives CDR1 MDHEN, CDR2 SYDVKM. The CDR3 spans 13 residues. V lost 3 bases and J 6 bases, leaving 6 bases between the germline ends. The CDR3 region is CASSFDSNSPLHF. The CDR3 DNA reads as TGTGCCAGCAGTTTTGACAGTAATTCACCCCTCCACTTT.

CDR3 sequence: CATSPGGSYNSPLHF. The CDR3, as DNA: TGTGCCACCAGCCCGGGCGGTTCCTATAATTCACCCCTCCACTTT. The chain carries TRBV15 and TRBJ1-6, with no clear D. Per germline, CDR1 LNHNV and CDR2 YYDKDF (reference sequence). Between the trimmed V and J ends, which lost 5 bases and 1 base, there was a span of 9 bases. The CDR3 sequence is 15 residues long.

The chain has TRBV7-2 and TRBJ1-4; the match to TRBD1 covers 7 bases. The CDR3 sequence is 15 residues long. Per germline, CDR1 SGHTA and CDR2 FQGNSA. Trimming took 6 bases from V and 0 from J; bases not matched to a gene: 4. This CDR3 reads CASSKTGATNEKLFF. As DNA, the CDR3 is TGTGCCAGCAGTAAAACAGGGGCAACTAATGAAAAACTGTTTTTT.

This sequence joins TRBV5-1 and TRBJ2-3; TRBD2 matches at 12 bases. J gave up 2 bases and V 0 bases, and 7 bases lay outside the gene matches. Germline V gives CDR1 SGHRS, CDR2 YFSETQ. This CDR3 comprises 18 residues. CDR3 in DNA: TGCGCCAGCAGCTTGGCCCCCGGACTAGCGGGACTCACAGATACGCAGTATTTT. Protein: CASSLAPGLAGLTDTQYF.

The V gene is TRBV6-5, the J gene TRBJ2-1; D unclear. CDR1 is MNHEY, CDR2 SVGAGI, per germline. The germline V and J ends were trimmed by 5 bases and 4 bases, with 15 bases remaining between them. This CDR3 region has 15 residues. The CDR3 coding sequence is TGTGCCAGCAGTCGTACACGGACCAATTACAATGAGCAGTTCTTC. Translated, it gives CASSRTRTNYNEQFF.

This clone was observed a handful of times. The V and J genes are TRBV27 and TRBJ1-6; the D gene is possibly TRBD1 (6 bases). This CDR3 has 15 amino acids. Per the germline V gene, CDR1 is MNHEY and CDR2 is SMNVEV (reference sequence). The germline V and J ends were trimmed by 6 bases and 7 bases, with 16 bases remaining between them. The CDR3 nucleotides read TGTGCCAGCAGGCTCGGACAGAACCCCAATTCACCCCTCCACTTT. Amino acid sequence: CASRLGQNPNSPLHF.

The rearrangement links TRBV2 to TRBJ1-1; D unclear. This CDR3 is 14 amino acids long. Germline CDR1 is SNHLY and CDR2 is FYNNEI. The V and J ends lost 5 bases and 5 bases respectively, with 15 bases between them. The CDR3 DNA reads as TGTGCCAGCAGTAGGGAGGGCAGAAGAACTGAAGCTTTCTTT. Amino acid sequence: CASSREGRRTEAFF.

The CDR3 protein is CASSIGALQTEAFF. The CDR3 region has the DNA TGTGCCAGTAGTATTGGAGCCCTGCAGACTGAAGCTTTCTTT. V gene TRBV19 combines with J gene TRBJ1-1; D remains unclear. V was shortened by 3 bases and J by 5 bases, with 13 bases between the two germline ends. From germline, CDR1 is LNHDA and CDR2 SQIVND (reference sequence). CDR3 length: 14 amino acids. The whole variable domain, filled in from reference TRBV19 and TRBJ1-1, reads DGGITQSPKYLFRKEGQNVTLSCEQNLNHDAMYWYRQDPGQGLRLIYYSQIVNDFQKGDIAEGYSVSREKKESFPLTVTSAQKNPTAFYLCASSIGALQTEAFFGQGTRLTVV.

This clone showed up just once. V gene TRBV28 combines with J gene TRBJ1-1; 9 bases agree with TRBD1. This CDR3 is 13 amino acids long. V lost 8 bases, J lost 6 bases, and 7 bases stayed unmatched. Germline CDR1 and CDR2: MDHEN and SYDVKM. CDR3 residues: CASGGTGLPEAFF. The CDR3 coding sequence is TGTGCCAGCGGAGGGACAGGGCTTCCTGAAGCTTTCTTT.

The chain has TRBV6-2 or TRBV6-3 and TRBJ1-1; 8 positions agree with TRBD1. CDR1 and CDR2 from the germline V gene are MNHEY and SVGEGT. The trim removed 5 bases at V and 1 base at J, leaving 9 bases unmatched. This CDR3 spans 16 amino acids. CDR3 residues: CASSPVRDRRNTEAFF. CDR3 coding DNA: TGTGCCAGCAGTCCGGTCCGGGACAGGAGGAACACTGAAGCTTTCTTT.

The chain recombines TRBV5-1 with TRBJ1-6; 9 positions match TRBD1. Germline-derived CDR1 and CDR2 are SGHRS and YFSETQ. There are 16 residues in the CDR3. The V and J ends lost 4 bases and 7 bases, in that order; junction bases with no gene match: 9. Written as DNA, the CDR3 is TGCGCCAGCAGCCCCTCCAACAGGGGGCAAAATTCACCCCTCCACTTT. It specifies CASSPSNRGQNSPLHF.

The chain recombines TRBV21-1 with TRBJ1-2. TRBV21-1 is a listed pseudogene. The CDR3 sequence is 12 residues long. CDR3 bases: TGTGCCAGCACCAGGACGGATGATGGCTACACCTTC. Protein product: CASTRTDDGYTF.

The chain uses TRBV7-6 and TRBJ1-3; unclear D gene. Germline lookup yields CDR1 SGHVS and CDR2 FNYEAQ. The CDR3 is made up of 15 amino acids. With 5 bases removed from V and 0 bases from J, the gap between germline ends came to 11 bases. CDR3 in amino acids: CASSPARGSGNTIYF. DNA of the CDR3: TGTGCCAGCAGCCCCGCCCGGGGCTCTGGAAACACCATATATTTT.

V gene TRBV5-1 combines with J gene TRBJ1-1, with D possibly being TRBD1 (6 bases). V lost 4 bases to trimming and J lost 5 bases, with 15 bases between them. The CDR3 sequence is 14 residues long. Per germline, CDR1 SGHRS and CDR2 YFSETQ. The CDR3 DNA reads as TGCGCCAGCAGCCCCGGGGGCGCGGAGACTGAAGCTTTCTTT. It translates to CASSPGGAETEAFF.

This clone has only one observation. V is TRBV7-2 and J is TRBJ2-2; no reliable D call. V was clipped by 1 base and J by 1 base, with 4 bases between them. Looked up from germline, CDR1 is SGHTA and CDR2 is FQGNSA. This CDR3 contains 14 residues. The CDR3 reads CASSLVRNTGELFF. In DNA, the CDR3 is TGTGCCAGCAGCTTAGTTAGGAACACCGGGGAGCTGTTTTTT.

This chain connects TRBV6-2 or TRBV6-3 to TRBJ2-7, with 11 bases aligning to TRBD1. This CDR3 region has 15 residues. CDR1 and CDR2 from the germline V gene are MNHEY and SVGEGT. The V and J ends lost 6 bases and 3 bases, in that order; junction bases with no gene match: 7. The CDR3 DNA is TGTGCCAGCAGCCAAATTGGGACAGGGGGCTACGAGCAGTACTTC. Translation: CASSQIGTGGYEQYF.